The 5 T cell receptor beta chains presented below share a single source sample, sequenced in a study of T-cell memory formation after mild COVID-19 (dated by TCRdb to the early 2020s). Library preparation used 5' RACE. The sequencing machine was an Illumina NovaSeq 6000. The public reads were run again by TCRdb, first through fastp at Q25 and then through MiXCR, and only productive beta chains were kept. Rows with a matching CDR3 protein are joined into one entry that keeps the most common DNA and genes. A total of 150,000 to 200,000 distinct CDR3 sequences appear in this sample, 31% of them only once. Together, the top ten hold 9.5% to 15% of the sample. Sequenced material: PBMCs or a T cell subset sorted from them (not recorded which). The source of these receptors is an adult woman who had mild COVID-19 (a few samples of this study predate the infection). The sample titles of this study are shuffled in the database, so cell type and time point are left out; the donor was told from shared clones.

CDR3: CSARGRNAGEKLFF. The CDR3 DNA follows: TGCAGTGCTAGAGGCCGGAACGCGGGGGAAAAACTGTTTTTT. The chain combines TRBV20-1 with TRBJ1-4; D is unresolved. Germline loops: CDR1 DFQATT, CDR2 SNEGSKA (reference sequence). V dropped 1 base and J dropped 8 bases, with 14 bases sitting between them. The CDR3 has 14 amino acids.

This clonotype turned up a few times. The chain is built from TRBV7-2 and TRBJ2-3; the match to TRBD2 covers 8 bases. Germline V lookup: CDR1 SGHTA, CDR2 FQGNSA. The length of the CDR3 is 15 residues. The V gene end was trimmed by 5 bases and the J gene end by 3 bases; junction bases not matched to a gene: 7. This chain's CDR3 is CASSLPAGATDTQYF. DNA of the CDR3: TGTGCCAGCAGCCTCCCAGCGGGAGCGACAGATACGCAGTATTTT.

This chain links TRBV19 with TRBJ2-3; 12 positions agree with TRBD2. This CDR3 has 16 amino acids. Germline CDR1 and CDR2: LNHDA and SQIVND (reference sequence). The V segment lost 4 bases and the J segment 2 bases; nucleotides outside the gene matches: 4. CDR3 sequence: CASSKLAGGYTDTQYF. CDR3 nucleotide sequence: TGTGCCAGTAGTAAACTAGCGGGGGGATACACAGATACGCAGTATTTT.

The table lists this clonotype with a few counts. The chain recombines TRBV7-8 with TRBJ1-4, with D perhaps TRBD1 (6 bases). The V end was cut by 5 bases, the J end by 6 bases, with 13 bases between. CDR1 is SGHVS and CDR2 is FQNEAQ in the germline V gene. The CDR3 is 14 amino acids. CDR3 sequence: CASSRDRRDEKLFF. The CDR3 nucleotides read TGTGCCAGCAGCCGTGACAGGAGGGATGAAAAACTGTTTTTT.

This chain joins TRBV7-9 and TRBJ2-3; D is possibly TRBD2 (5 bases). Germline CDR1 SEHNR, CDR2 FQNEAQ (reference sequence). V lost 11 bases, J lost 5 bases, and 14 bases lay in between. The CDR3 consists of 12 residues. CDR3 DNA: TGTGCCGGGAGTATCGGTGGAGATACGCAGTATTTT. This gives the protein CAGSIGGDTQYF.